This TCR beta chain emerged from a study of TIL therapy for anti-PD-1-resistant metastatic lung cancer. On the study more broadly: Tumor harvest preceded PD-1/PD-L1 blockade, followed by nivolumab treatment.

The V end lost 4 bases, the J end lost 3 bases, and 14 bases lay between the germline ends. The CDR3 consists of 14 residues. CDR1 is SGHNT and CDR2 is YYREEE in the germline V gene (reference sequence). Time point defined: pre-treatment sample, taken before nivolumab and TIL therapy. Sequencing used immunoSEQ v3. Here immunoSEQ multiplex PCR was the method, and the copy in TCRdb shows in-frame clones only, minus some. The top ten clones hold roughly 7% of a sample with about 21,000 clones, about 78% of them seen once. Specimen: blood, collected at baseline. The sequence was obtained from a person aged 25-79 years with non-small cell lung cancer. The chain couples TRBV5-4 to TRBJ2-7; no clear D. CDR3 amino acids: CASSPIDIGYEQYF. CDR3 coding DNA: TGTGCCAGCAGCCCTATTGACATCGGCTACGAGCAGTACTTC.